The 22 T cell receptor beta chains reported below all come from one sample, sequenced in a study of tumor-infiltrating lymphocytes in primary liver carcinoma. Synthesis of TCR beta cDNA was carried out from around 540 ng total RNA with a constant-region primer. ARM-PCR, slightly modified, supplied the TCR beta libraries through three nested multiplex PCR rounds. The first two PCR rounds used TRBV1-TRBV30 forward primers with a C-beta reverse primer, about 10 cycles each. MiXCR, run by TCRdb on the multiplex PCR reads, gives a single entry per CDR3 protein. The sample lists about 330,000 distinct CDR3 sequences; 65% were seen once. Germline DNA was extracted alongside blood RNA, which was obtained from unsorted whole blood. Specimen: peripheral blood. The source is a man aged 35 to 55 with primary liver carcinoma and hepatitis B virus infection.

The chain links TRBV11-2 to TRBJ2-7, with a weak D call TRBD1 (7 bases). CDR3 size: 14 residues. Germline CDR1 and CDR2: SGHAT and FQNNGV. CDR3 in amino acids: CNSSPGTAGYEQYF. The CDR3 DNA reads as TGTAACAGCAGCCCCGGGACAGCGGGTTACGAGCAGTACTTC.

This clonotype was seen ten or more times. The V gene is TRBV4-1, the J gene TRBJ2-1; D is unclear. The CDR3 covers 16 residues. Per the germline V gene, CDR1 is MGHRA and CDR2 is YSYEKL. Trimming removed 1 base from V and 5 bases from J, with 15 bases in between. The CDR3 loop is CASSQGLFREDNEQFF. The CDR3 DNA reads TGCGCCAGCAGCCAAGGTTTATTCAGAGAGGACAATGAGCAGTTCTTC.

Note on this clonotype: Mismatch with germline at one junction end may stem from a read error. V and J are TRBV4-1 and TRBJ2-1, with a tentative D call TRBD1 (6 bases). CDR1 and CDR2 from the germline V gene are MGHRA and YSYEKL. This CDR3 has 13 residues. CDR3 DNA: TGCGCCAGCGGCCAAGTAGTTATTGGGGGCCAGTTATTC. Residues: CASGQVVIGGQLF.

Many counts were recorded for this clonotype. The chain couples TRBV4-2 to TRBJ2-7; D unclear. The CDR3 loop spans 14 amino acids. Germline assignment: CDR1 LGHNA and CDR2 YNFKEQ. V was cut by 0 bases and J by 2 bases, with 8 bases left in between. CDR3 protein: CASSQEESTYEQYF. In DNA, the CDR3 is TGTGCCAGCAGCCAAGAGGAATCGACCTACGAGCAGTACTTC.

The chain couples TRBV11-1 to TRBJ2-7; TRBD1 agrees at 7 bases. CDR3 length equals 15 residues. Trimming removed 4 bases from V and 7 bases from J; junction bases left unmatched: 13. Per the germline V gene, CDR1 is SGHAT and CDR2 is FQDESV (reference sequence). The CDR3 DNA reads TGTGCCAGCAGCTACAACAGGGGTAGCGACGATGAGCAGTACTTC. It translates to CASSYNRGSDDEQYF.

In regard to this clonotype: This may arise from a read error, as a much more abundant clone is one base away. V and J are TRBV4-1 and TRBJ1-3, with D maybe TRBD1 (6 bases). The germline gives CDR1 MGHRA, CDR2 YSYEKL. CDR3 length: 17 amino acids. V shed 0 bases and J shed 2 bases, with 14 bases lying between them. CDR3 nucleotide sequence: TGCGCCAGCAGCCAAGATCACAGGGCCAACACTGGAAACACCATATATTTT. Translated, it gives CASSQDHRANTGNTIYF.

Comments on this clonotype: The junction differs from germline at one of its ends, possibly a read error. V gene TRBV11-2 combines with J gene TRBJ1-1; possible D gene TRBD1, 5 bases. CDR3 length: 15 amino acids. The germline CDR1 and CDR2 sequences are SGHAT and FQNNGV. The chain's CDR3 is CAGSNGQGASGEAFF. In DNA, the CDR3 is TGTGCCGGCAGCAACGGACAAGGGGCTTCGGGTGAAGCTTTCTTT. The whole variable domain, filled in from reference TRBV11-2 and TRBJ1-1, reads EAGVAQSPRYKIIEKRQSVAFWCNPISGHATLYWYQQILGQGPKLLIQFQNNGVVDDSQLPKDRFSAERLKGVDSTLKIQPAKLEDSAVYLCAGSNGQGASGEAFFGQGTRLTVV.

Comment on this clonotype: Being one base from a much bigger clone, this may be a read error. This likely comes from a read error, as the CDR3 has no conserved phenylalanine or tryptophan at its end. The chain links TRBV6-5 to TRBJ2-5; 12 bases align to TRBD1. The CDR3 sequence is 15 residues long. Germline-derived CDR1 and CDR2 are MNHEY and SVGAGI. The trim removed 6 bases at V and 2 bases at J, leaving 4 bases unmatched. CDR3 loop: CASRGQGARQETQYL. CDR3 coding DNA: TGTGCCAGCAGGGGACAGGGGGCAAGGCAAGAGACCCAGTACCTC.

At least ten counts were recorded for this clonotype. The rearrangement links TRBV4-2 to TRBJ2-2, with 11 bases matching TRBD1. J lost 8 bases, V lost 4 bases, and 6 bases had no gene match. This CDR3 contains 15 residues. Germline lookup yields CDR1 LGHNA and CDR2 YNFKEQ. The CDR3 region has the DNA TGTGCCAGCAGCCGCCGGACAGGGGGCGGTGGGGAGCTGTTTTTT. Translated: CASSRRTGGGGELFF.

The CDR3 sequence is CASSYPPYNEQFF. CDR3 in DNA: TGTGCCAGCAGCTATCCACCCTACAATGAGCAGTTCTTC. The chain joins TRBV7-9 to TRBJ2-1; D is undetermined. Germline-derived CDR1 and CDR2 are SEHNR and FQNEAQ (reference sequence). V lost 4 bases, J lost 2 bases, and 6 bases lay in between. The CDR3 runs 13 residues.

This clonotype is a singleton in its sample. The V call is TRBV2, the J call TRBJ2-2; D unclear. The CDR3 is made up of 14 amino acids. V was shortened by 7 bases and J by 5 bases, with 14 bases between the two germline ends. The germline V gene encodes CDR1 SNHLY and CDR2 FYNNEI. CDR3 DNA sequence: TGTGCCAGCATTCACGGCGAAGGGACCGGGGAGCTGTTTTTT. Protein sequence: CASIHGEGTGELFF.

With regard to this clonotype: The junction departs from germline at one end; a sequencing error may be responsible. The chain has TRBV7-9 and TRBJ2-5; D possibly matches TRBD1 or TRBD2 (5 bases each). Germline V gene lookup returns CDR1 SEHNR and CDR2 FQNEAQ (reference sequence). There are 15 residues in the CDR3. Here the CDR3 reads CASSLSRDQGETQHF. The CDR3 DNA is TGTGCCAGCAGCTTAAGCAGGGACCAAGGAGAGACCCAGCACTTC.

The chain links TRBV5-4 to TRBJ2-4; TRBD1 matches 7 bases. Germline lookup yields CDR1 SGHNT and CDR2 YYREEE (reference sequence). V was clipped by 4 bases and J by 3 bases; unmatched bases: 19. This CDR3 has 19 residues. The CDR3 sequence is CASSTRDSSIILGKNIQYF. The CDR3 bases are TGTGCCAGCAGCACCCGGGACAGTTCGATCATTTTAGGCAAAAACATTCAGTACTTC.

On this clonotype: A much larger clone differs by one base, so this may be a read error. V and J are TRBV4-1 and TRBJ2-3; D gene uncertain. There are 15 residues in the CDR3. Germline V lookup: CDR1 MGHRA, CDR2 YSYEKL. The CDR3 is CSSSQGQASTDTQYF. CDR3 nucleotide sequence: TGCTCCAGCAGCCAAGGCCAGGCCAGCACAGATACGCAGTATTTT.

Of note for this clonotype: One base away lies a much larger clone, so this may be a sequencing read error. The gene calls are TRBV5-5 and TRBJ1-2; D unclear. Germline loops: CDR1 SGHKS, CDR2 YYEKEE (reference sequence). CDR3 length: 14 residues. CDR3 coding DNA: TGTGCCAGCAGCTTGGAGCTGGCTAACTATGGCCACACCTTC. It is translated as CASSLELANYGHTF.

The V and J genes are TRBV5-4 and TRBJ2-2, with D perhaps TRBD2 (6 bases). Germline V gene data show CDR1 as SGHNT and CDR2 as YYREEE (reference sequence). This CDR3 has 15 residues. V shed 4 bases and J shed 4 bases, with 14 bases lying between them. The chain's CDR3 is CASSPKGLVTGELFF. The CDR3 nucleotides read TGTGCCAGCAGCCCGAAGGGACTCGTCACCGGGGAGCTGTTTTTT.

A note on this clonotype: Its ends do not fully match the called genes, so a read error is possible. V is TRBV6-6 and J is TRBJ2-2; D possibly corresponds to TRBD1 (6 bases). The germline V gene encodes CDR1 MNHNY and CDR2 SVGAGI (reference sequence). This CDR3 is built from 15 residues. The chain's CDR3 is CAGSYGQGNTGELFF. The CDR3 region has the DNA TGTGCCGGCAGTTATGGGCAGGGGAATACCGGGGAGCTGTTTTTT.

This clonotype was detected many times. The DNA of the CDR3 is TGTGCCAGCTCAACCGAAGGGGAATCACCCCTCCACTTT. Translating it yields CASSTEGESPLHF. The chain joins TRBV12-3 or TRBV12-4 to TRBJ1-6, with TRBD1 as a possible D gene (5 bases). Trimming pared 8 bases from V and 10 bases from J, leaving 15 bases between. This CDR3 has 13 amino acids.

As to this clonotype: Sequence at one end of the junction differs from germline and may be a read error. The chain recombines TRBV6-2 or TRBV6-3 with TRBJ2-7; no clear D. Germline V lookup: CDR1 MNHEY, CDR2 SVGEGT. CDR3 length equals 13 residues. This chain's CDR3 is CARSSHSVYEQYF. In DNA, the CDR3 is TGTGCCAGAAGTTCTCACAGCGTCTACGAGCAGTACTTC.

This clonotype was counted many times. The rearrangement joins TRBV6-6 to TRBJ2-1, with a tentative D call TRBD1 (7 bases). Per germline, CDR1 MNHNY and CDR2 SVGAGI (reference sequence). CDR3 length: 14 residues. The V and J ends lost 6 bases and 5 bases respectively, with 14 bases between them. CDR3 residues: CASRYRGLDNEQFF. CDR3 bases: TGTGCCAGCAGGTACAGGGGACTGGACAATGAGCAGTTCTTC.

As for this clonotype: This may be a read error, as it is one base from a much larger clone. This chain links TRBV29-1 with TRBJ1-2, with a tentative D call TRBD1 (6 bases). Per the germline V gene, CDR1 is SQVTM and CDR2 is ANQGSEA. V was shortened by 3 bases and J by 12 bases, with 23 bases between the two germline ends. This CDR3 spans 14 amino acids. CDR3 residues: CSVDWPAAGGLHTF. The DNA of the CDR3 is TGCAGCGTTGATTGGCCGGCAGCTGGGGGGCTACACACCTTC.

As for this clonotype: The missing conserved phenylalanine or tryptophan at the end of this CDR3 makes a read error likely. The CDR3 nucleotides read TGTGCCAGCAGCTCGGGAGGGGAGACCCAGTACTCC. It specifies CASSSGGETQYS. J is TRBJ2-5 and V is TRBV11-2, with TRBD2 matching over 8 bases. CDR1 is SGHAT, CDR2 FQNNGV, per germline. With V trimmed by 4 bases and J by 5 bases, 0 bases remained unmatched. CDR3 length: 12 amino acids.